The 13 T cell receptor beta chains listed next were all sequenced from one sample in a study of response to subunit inactivated influenza vaccine. TCRdb itself ran the RT-PCR reads through MiXCR, one entry per CDR3 protein. The sample yields over 650,000 distinct CDR3 sequences, around a sixth seen once. Sequenced material: PBMCs from blood, taken 4 to 6 days after vaccination. These receptors originate from a man aged 45-65 years who received an inactivated influenza vaccine.

V gene TRBV20-1 combines with J gene TRBJ2-1; 7 positions agree with TRBD2. With 6 bases clipped from V and 0 bases from J, the junction kept 8 bases outside the gene matches. This CDR3 comprises 15 residues. Germline V gene sequence: CDR1 DFQATT, CDR2 SNEGSKA (reference sequence). The CDR3 sequence: CSARREASSYNEQFF. Here the CDR3 DNA reads TGCAGTGCGCGACGGGAGGCGAGCTCCTACAATGAGCAGTTCTTC.

The rearrangement joins TRBV7-9 to TRBJ2-7; a possible D gene is TRBD2 (6 bases). Per germline, CDR1 SEHNR and CDR2 FQNEAQ (reference sequence). This CDR3 spans 15 amino acids. Between the trimmed V and J ends, which lost 5 bases and 5 bases, there was a span of 19 bases. Written as DNA, the CDR3 is TGTGCCAGCAGCCCCTCAACGGGAGTTAATCACGAGCAGTACTTC. Protein product: CASSPSTGVNHEQYF.

This chain uses TRBV10-3 with TRBJ1-1; 8 positions match TRBD1. The CDR3 spans 14 residues. The germline CDR1 and CDR2 sequences are ENHRY and SYGVKD. J was trimmed by 2 bases and V by 3 bases; bases with no gene match: 2. CDR3: CAISEGQGNTEAFF. Written as DNA, the CDR3 is TGTGCCATCAGTGAAGGACAGGGCAACACTGAAGCTTTCTTT.

The chain couples TRBV30 to TRBJ2-6; unclear D gene. CDR3 length: 13 residues. Between the trimmed V and J ends, which lost 1 base and 4 bases, there was a span of 5 bases. From germline, CDR1 is GTSNPN and CDR2 SVGIG (reference sequence). The CDR3 nucleotides are TGTGCCTGGAGTGCTGGAGGGGCCAACGTCCTGACTTTC. This gives the protein CAWSAGGANVLTF.

This chain joins TRBV5-1 and TRBJ1-6; D unresolved. Germline V gene data show CDR1 as SGHRS and CDR2 as YFSETQ. The V end was cut by 3 bases, the J end by 1 base, with 11 bases between. The CDR3 is 16 amino acids. This CDR3 reads CASSSYDRSYNSPLHF. The CDR3 nucleotides are TGCGCCAGCAGCTCGTATGATCGGTCCTATAATTCACCCCTCCACTTT.

Written as DNA, the CDR3 is TGCGCCAGCAGCTTGGCCGCGAATAACTATGGCTACACCTTC. Protein sequence: CASSLAANNYGYTF. The V call is TRBV5-1, the J call TRBJ1-2, with D unclear. The CDR3 extends over 14 amino acids. Trimming pared 0 bases from V and 1 base from J, leaving 7 bases between. Germline lookup yields CDR1 SGHRS and CDR2 YFSETQ.

This clonotype was found many times. This chain uses TRBV12-3 or TRBV12-4 with TRBJ2-7; D call uncertain. Trimming removed 1 base at V and 6 bases at J, with 13 bases between. This CDR3 contains 14 residues. CDR3 in DNA: TGTGCCAGCAGTTTAGAAGTCAGGAATAGCGAGCAGTACTTC. Its protein is CASSLEVRNSEQYF.

The chain couples TRBV11-2 to TRBJ2-1; 8 bases fit TRBD2. The V and J ends lost 4 bases and 6 bases, in that order; junction bases with no gene match: 17. The CDR3 extends over 18 amino acids. Germline CDR1 and CDR2: SGHAT and FQNNGV. The CDR3 DNA reads as TGTGCCAGCAGCTCCCCGGGGGGTAGCGGGACATTAGGCAATGAGCAGTTCTTC. Residues: CASSSPGGSGTLGNEQFF.

The chain couples TRBV28 to TRBJ1-1; possibly TRBD1 for D (5 bases). CDR1 and CDR2 (germline): MDHEN, SYDVKM. V shed 4 bases and J shed 1 base, with 16 bases lying between them. This CDR3 has 16 amino acids. DNA of the CDR3: TGTGCCAGCAGTTATGGAGCGGGGGGGACGAACACTGAAGCTTTCTTT. Residues: CASSYGAGGTNTEAFF.

Only a few counts were recorded for this clonotype. This chain links TRBV5-6 with TRBJ1-4; D call uncertain. Germline V lookup: CDR1 SGHDT, CDR2 YYEEEE. The CDR3 covers 13 residues. V was cut by 0 bases and J by 6 bases, with 6 bases left in between. CDR3 DNA: TGTGCCAGCAGCTTGGTAGAGGATGAAAAACTGTTTTTT. Encoded protein: CASSLVEDEKLFF.

The chain uses TRBV20-1 and TRBJ2-2; 7 nucleotides align to TRBD1. This CDR3 contains 15 residues. The V and J ends lost 2 bases and 6 bases, in that order; junction bases with no gene match: 9. From germline, CDR1 is DFQATT and CDR2 SNEGSKA (reference sequence). The CDR3 loop reads CSARSHRQGPGELFF. For the CDR3, the DNA is TGCAGTGCTAGATCCCATCGACAGGGCCCCGGGGAGCTGTTTTTT.

The rearrangement joins TRBV20-1 to TRBJ1-5, with a tentative D call TRBD1 (6 bases). There are 14 residues in the CDR3. V dropped 5 bases and J dropped 3 bases, with 14 bases sitting between them. Germline V gene sequence: CDR1 DFQATT, CDR2 SNEGSKA (reference sequence). CDR3 sequence reads: CSASTGTINQPQHF. The CDR3 bases are TGCAGTGCTTCCACCGGGACAATCAATCAGCCCCAGCATTTT.

The V and J genes are TRBV7-8 and TRBJ2-5; TRBD2 matches at 10 bases. Germline values: CDR1 SGHVS, CDR2 FQNEAQ. Trimming cost V 4 bases and J 3 bases; bases outside gene matches: 8. CDR3 length equals 16 residues. The CDR3 DNA reads TGTGCCAGCAGCTCCAACTCAGGACTAGCGGAAGAGACCCAGTACTTC. Its translation: CASSSNSGLAEETQYF.